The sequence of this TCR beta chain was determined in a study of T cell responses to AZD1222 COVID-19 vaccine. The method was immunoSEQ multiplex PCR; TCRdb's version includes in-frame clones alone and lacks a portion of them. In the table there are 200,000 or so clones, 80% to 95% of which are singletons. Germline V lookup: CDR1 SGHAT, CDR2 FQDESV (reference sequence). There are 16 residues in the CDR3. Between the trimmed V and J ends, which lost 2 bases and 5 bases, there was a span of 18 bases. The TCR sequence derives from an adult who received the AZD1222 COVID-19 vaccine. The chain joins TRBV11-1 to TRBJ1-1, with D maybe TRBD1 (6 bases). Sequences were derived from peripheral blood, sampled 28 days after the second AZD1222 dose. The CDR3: CASSLIIGGRRTEAFF. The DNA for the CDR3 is TGTGCCAGCAGCTTAATCATTGGGGGGCGCAGGACTGAAGCTTTCTTT.